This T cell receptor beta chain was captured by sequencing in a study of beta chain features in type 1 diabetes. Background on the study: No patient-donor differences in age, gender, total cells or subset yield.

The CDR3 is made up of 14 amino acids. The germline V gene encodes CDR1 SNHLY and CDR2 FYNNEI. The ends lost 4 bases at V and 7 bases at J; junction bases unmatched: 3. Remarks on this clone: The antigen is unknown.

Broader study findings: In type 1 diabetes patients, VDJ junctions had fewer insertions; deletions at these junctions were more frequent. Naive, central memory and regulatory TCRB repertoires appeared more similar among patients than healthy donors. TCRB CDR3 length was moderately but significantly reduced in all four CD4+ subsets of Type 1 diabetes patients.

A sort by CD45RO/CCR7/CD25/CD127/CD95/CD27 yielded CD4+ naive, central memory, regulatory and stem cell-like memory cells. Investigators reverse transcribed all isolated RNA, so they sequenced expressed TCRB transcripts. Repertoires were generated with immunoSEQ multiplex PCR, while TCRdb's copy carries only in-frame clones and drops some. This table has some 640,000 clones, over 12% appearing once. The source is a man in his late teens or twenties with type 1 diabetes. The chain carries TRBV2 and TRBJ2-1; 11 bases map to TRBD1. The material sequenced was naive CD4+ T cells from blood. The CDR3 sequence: CASSGTGGGNEQFF. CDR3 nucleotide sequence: TGTGCCAGCAGTGGGACAGGGGGCGGGAATGAGCAGTTCTTC. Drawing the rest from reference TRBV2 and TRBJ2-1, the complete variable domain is EPEVTQTPSHQVTQMGQEVILRCVPISNHLYFYWYRQILGQKVEFLVSFYNNEISEKSEIFDDQFSVERPDGSNFTLKIRSTKLEDSAMYFCASSGTGGGNEQFFGPGTRLTVL.